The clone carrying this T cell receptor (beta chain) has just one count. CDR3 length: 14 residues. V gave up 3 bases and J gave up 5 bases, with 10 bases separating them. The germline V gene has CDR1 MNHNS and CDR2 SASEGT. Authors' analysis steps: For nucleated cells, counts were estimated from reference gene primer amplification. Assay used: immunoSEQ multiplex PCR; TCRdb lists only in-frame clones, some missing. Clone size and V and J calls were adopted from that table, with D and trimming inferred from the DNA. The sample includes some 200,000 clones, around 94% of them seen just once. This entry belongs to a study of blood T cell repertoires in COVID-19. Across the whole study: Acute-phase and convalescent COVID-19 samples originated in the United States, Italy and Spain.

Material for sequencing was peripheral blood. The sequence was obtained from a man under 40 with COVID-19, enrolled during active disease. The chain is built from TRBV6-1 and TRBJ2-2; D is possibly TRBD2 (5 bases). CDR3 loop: CASSEKPGTGELFF. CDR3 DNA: TGTGCCAGCAGTGAGAAGCCGGGAACCGGGGAGCTGTTTTTT.